These 20 T cell receptor beta chains came from one sample sequenced in a study of T cell responses to AZD1222 COVID-19 vaccine. Measured with immunoSEQ multiplex PCR; TCRdb has only the in-frame clones, and not every one. Here the sample spans around 160,000 clones, approximately 94% being singletons. Material: peripheral blood, obtained on day 0 of AZD1222 vaccination. All receptors derive from an adult in good health.

The chain combines TRBV24-1 with TRBJ2-7, with no clear D. The V end lost 8 bases, the J end lost 1 base, and 17 bases lay between the germline ends. The CDR3 runs 15 residues. Germline V CDR1 and CDR2: KGHDR, SFDVKD. The CDR3 bases are TGTGCCACCACCCCGAGACGGCGCGAGTCCTACGAGCAGTACTTC. It codes for CATTPRRRESYEQYF.

This clone was counted once. This CDR3 reads CASSWALDRANTEAFF. In DNA, the CDR3 is TGCGCCAGCAGCTGGGCTTTAGACAGGGCGAACACTGAAGCTTTCTTT. The chain employs TRBV5-1 and TRBJ1-1; 7 bases fit TRBD1. CDR3 length equals 16 residues. The germline CDR1 and CDR2 sequences are SGHRS and YFSETQ. Trimming took 3 bases from V and 1 from J; bases not matched to a gene: 9. The whole variable domain, filled in from reference TRBV5-1 and TRBJ1-1, reads KAGVTQTPRYLIKTRGQQVTLSCSPISGHRSVSWYQQTPGQGLQFLFEYFSETQRNKGNFPGRFSGRQFSNSRSEMNVSTLELGDSALYLCASSWALDRANTEAFFGQGTRLTVV.

For the CDR3, the DNA is TGTGCCAGCTCACCATCGACAGGGGGGCGAAACTATGGCTACACCTTC. Its translation is CASSPSTGGRNYGYTF. This rearrangement joins TRBV18 to TRBJ1-2, with 9 bases identical to TRBD1. Germline V lookup: CDR1 KGHSH, CDR2 LQKENI. The junction had 6 bases not matched to a gene; V was cut back by 2 bases and J by 2 bases. This CDR3 comprises 16 residues.

The chain has TRBV2 and TRBJ1-1; D gene unclear. Germline CDR1 reads SNHLY; CDR2 reads FYNNEI. The CDR3 is 13 residues long. Trimming removed 6 bases at V and 4 bases at J, with 12 bases between. The CDR3 nucleotides read TGTGCCAGCAGCCCGGTCGAGGGCACTGAAGCTTTCTTT. It specifies CASSPVEGTEAFF.

This chain connects TRBV5-1 to TRBJ2-5, with 12 bases lining up with TRBD2. There are 15 residues in the CDR3. From germline, CDR1 is SGHRS and CDR2 YFSETQ. Trimming took 4 bases from V and 2 from J; bases not matched to a gene: 3. The CDR3 loop is CASSAGTSGQETQYF. Written as DNA, the CDR3 is TGCGCCAGCAGCGCCGGGACTAGCGGGCAAGAGACCCAGTACTTC.

The chain has TRBV5-1 and TRBJ2-5, with TRBD1 as a possible D gene (5 bases). Looked up from germline, CDR1 is SGHRS and CDR2 is YFSETQ. The CDR3 runs 14 residues. Trimming cost V 0 bases and J 3 bases, with 9 bases left between them. CDR3 sequence: CASSLVGQEETQYF. CDR3 in DNA: TGCGCCAGCAGCTTGGTAGGACAAGAAGAGACCCAGTACTTC. Full variable domain (remainder filled in from reference TRBV5-1 and TRBJ2-5): KAGVTQTPRYLIKTRGQQVTLSCSPISGHRSVSWYQQTPGQGLQFLFEYFSETQRNKGNFPGRFSGRQFSNSRSEMNVSTLELGDSALYLCASSLVGQEETQYFGPGTRLLVL.

The chain recombines TRBV6-6 with TRBJ2-4; 11 bases align to TRBD1. Germline CDR1 is MNHNY and CDR2 is SVGAGI (reference sequence). This CDR3 has 19 amino acids. Losses at the gene ends were 6 bases for V and 0 bases for J; bases not matched to a gene: 13. The CDR3 protein is CASRRIGQGARGAKNIQYF. The CDR3 DNA is TGTGCCAGCAGACGAATCGGACAGGGGGCACGGGGAGCCAAAAACATTCAGTACTTC.

The J gene is TRBJ2-7, the V gene TRBV12-3 or TRBV12-4; 8 bases are shared with TRBD2. The V segment lost 10 bases and the J segment 3 bases; nucleotides outside the gene matches: 8. This CDR3 has 13 amino acids. The DNA of the CDR3 is TGTGCCACCGGGAGGGACCGGAACTACGAGCAGTACTTC. Translating gives CATGRDRNYEQYF.

The V gene is TRBV3-1 (or the pseudogene TRBV3-2), the J gene TRBJ2-5; D is unresolved. The germline gives CDR1 LGHDT, CDR2 YNNKEL (reference sequence). This CDR3 has 12 residues. The V end lost 3 bases, the J end lost 3 bases, and 5 bases lay between the germline ends. The CDR3 bases are TGTGCCAGCAGCCAGAGTAAAGAGACCCAGTACTTC. It specifies CASSQSKETQYF.

The rearrangement uses TRBV5-1 and TRBJ2-7; 7 bases agree with TRBD1. CDR1 is SGHRS, CDR2 YFSETQ, per germline. The ends lost 4 bases at V and 4 bases at J; junction bases unmatched: 11. The CDR3 totals 15 residues. Here the CDR3 reads CASSPGQDSMYEQYF. The CDR3 region has the DNA TGCGCCAGCAGCCCCGGACAGGATAGTATGTACGAGCAGTACTTC.

CDR3 residues: CAWSVGGAYGASYTF. In DNA form, the CDR3 reads TGTGCCTGGAGTGTAGGGGGGGCCTACGGGGCGAGCTACACCTTC. The V and J genes are TRBV30 and TRBJ1-2, with D possibly matching TRBD1 (6 bases). V dropped 0 bases and J dropped 9 bases, with 20 bases sitting between them. Germline V gene lookup returns CDR1 GTSNPN and CDR2 SVGIG (reference sequence). The CDR3 sequence is 15 residues long. The whole variable domain, filled in from reference TRBV30 and TRBJ1-2, reads SQTIHQWPATLVQPVGSPLSLECTVEGTSNPNLYWYRQAAGRGLQLLFYSVGIGQISSEVPQNLSASRPQDRQFILSSKKLLLSDSGFYLCAWSVGGAYGASYTFGSGTRLTVV.

The CDR3 DNA reads as TGTGCCAGCAGCGTAAGGCCCATTACAGATACGCAGTATTTT. Translating it yields CASSVRPITDTQYF. The chain is built from TRBV9 and TRBJ2-3; D is unresolved. The V gene's germline CDR1 is SGDLS and CDR2 YYNGEE. Trimming pared 1 base from V and 3 bases from J, leaving 9 bases between. There are 14 residues in the CDR3.

The chain uses TRBV27 and TRBJ2-5; the D is unclear. Trimming removed 8 bases at V and 3 bases at J, with 16 bases between. The CDR3 contains 14 residues. In germline, CDR1 is MNHEY, CDR2 SMNVEV (reference sequence). The CDR3 sequence is CASGVGLGKETQYF. CDR3 sequence (DNA): TGTGCCAGCGGAGTCGGGTTGGGAAAAGAGACCCAGTACTTC.

This sequence joins TRBV6-2 or TRBV6-3 and TRBJ1-1, with D perhaps TRBD1 (6 bases). The ends were cut back, 3 bases at V and 4 bases at J, with 18 bases in the middle. The CDR3 covers 16 residues. Germline assignment: CDR1 MNHEY and CDR2 SVGEGT. The CDR3 nucleotides are TGTGCCAGCAGTTATTCCAGAGGGGGGCGGGTCACTGAAGCTTTCTTT. Protein sequence: CASSYSRGGRVTEAFF.

The rearrangement joins TRBV7-9 to TRBJ2-1, with TRBD2 matching over 9 bases. After removal of 1 base from V and 7 bases from J, the junction contained 5 bases not matched to a gene. Per the germline V gene, CDR1 is SEHNR and CDR2 is FQNEAQ (reference sequence). This CDR3 region has 15 residues. Here the CDR3 DNA reads TGTGCCAGCAGCTTAGTGCGGGGGGGCAGGAATGAGCAGTTCTTC. Its protein product is CASSLVRGGRNEQFF.

The rearrangement joins TRBV6-5 to TRBJ2-1; 7 bases map to TRBD2. The CDR3 totals 13 residues. With 9 bases clipped from V and 7 bases from J, the junction kept 9 bases outside the gene matches. The germline V gene encodes CDR1 MNHEY and CDR2 SVGAGI. The CDR3 sequence: CASFWEGWNEQFF. Here the CDR3 DNA reads TGTGCCAGTTTTTGGGAGGGCTGGAATGAGCAGTTCTTC.

The table lists this clone with a count of one. This rearrangement joins TRBV15 to TRBJ2-2, with 8 bases lining up with TRBD2. This CDR3 region has 18 residues. Germline trimming cut 2 bases from V and 1 base from J; bases unmatched to any gene: 9. The germline gives CDR1 LNHNV, CDR2 YYDKDF (reference sequence). CDR3 protein: CATSRRQLTSGNTGELFF. In nucleotides, the CDR3 is TGTGCCACCAGCAGACGTCAATTAACTAGCGGGAACACCGGGGAGCTGTTTTTT.

The rearrangement uses TRBV19 and TRBJ2-7; 7 positions match TRBD2. Trimming at V came to 5 bases and at J to 0 bases, leaving 7 bases not matched to a gene. Germline V gene sequence: CDR1 LNHDA, CDR2 SQIVND (reference sequence). The CDR3 runs to 15 residues. The CDR3 DNA reads as TGTGCCAGTAGTGCCCAGCGGGACGCCTCCTACGAGCAGTACTTC. This translates into CASSAQRDASYEQYF.

This chain uses TRBV3-1 (or the pseudogene TRBV3-2) with TRBJ1-2, with D perhaps matching TRBD1 (5 bases). The CDR3 consists of 12 residues. The germline V gene has CDR1 LGHDT and CDR2 YNNKEL (reference sequence). Trimming took 3 bases from V and 7 from J, leaving 9 bases between them. The CDR3 spells CASSQQGGGYTF. Here the CDR3 DNA reads TGTGCCAGCAGCCAGCAGGGAGGTGGCTACACCTTC.

V and J are TRBV5-4 and TRBJ2-1; perhaps TRBD2 as D (5 bases). V was cut by 1 base and J by 8 bases, with 10 bases left in between. The CDR3 is made up of 13 amino acids. Germline V gives CDR1 SGHNT, CDR2 YYREEE (reference sequence). The CDR3 nucleotides read TGTGCCAGCAGCTTGCGGCTAGCCGATGAGCAGTTCTTC. This gives the protein CASSLRLADEQFF.